A selection of T cell receptor beta chains follows, all from one sample in a study of blood T cell repertoires in COVID-19. TCRdb's copy holds only in-frame clones and misses some; the assay was immunoSEQ multiplex PCR. The table has about 58,000 clones, 89% seen once. Sequencing input: peripheral blood. These receptor sequences come from a woman aged 60-70 years with active COVID-19. Each CDR3 is given with its conserved first and last residue. The D gene is left open where the match is weak. Size values are once, few and many counts, or a class for expanded clones, and some rows have none.

size	J	V	D	CDR3	DNA
once	TRBJ2-2	TRBV2	-	CAGQVYGELFF	TGTGCCGGGCAGGTCTACGGGGAGCTGTTTTTT
-	TRBJ1-5	TRBV6-5	-	CASSWGLEGRYPQHF	TGTGCCAGCAGTTGGGGACTGGAGGGGCGTTATCCCCAGCATTTT
-	TRBJ1-2	TRBV6-5	-	CASSYRRTYGYTF	TGTGCCAGCAGTTACAGGAGAACCTATGGCTACACCTTC
few	TRBJ1-2	TRBV5-4	-	CASSPDSNYGYTF	TGTGCCAGCAGCCCGGACAGTAACTATGGCTACACCTTC
-	TRBJ2-5	TRBV27	-	CASGWAKGGPRYGETQYF	TGTGCCAGCGGATGGGCTAAGGGGGGGCCGAGGTATGGGGAGACCCAGTACTTC
-	TRBJ2-1	TRBV5-6	-	CASSLGRENEQFF	TGTGCCAGCAGCTTGGGTAGAGAAAATGAGCAGTTCTTC
-	TRBJ2-7	TRBV9	-	CASSASTGRPYEQYF	TGTGCCAGCAGCGCCTCGACAGGTCGGCCATACGAGCAGTACTTC
-	TRBJ2-5	TRBV2	-	CASDYRGFGGETQYF	TGTGCCAGCGACTACAGGGGGTTCGGGGGGGAGACCCAGTACTTC
-	TRBJ2-3	TRBV27	TRBD2	CASMTWNPSGGGTDTQYF	TGTGCCAGCATGACATGGAATCCTAGCGGGGGGGGAACAGATACGCAGTATTTT
-	TRBJ1-2	TRBV27	-	CASSSLGILGPYGYTF	TGTGCCAGCAGTTCGCTCGGGATCTTAGGCCCTTATGGCTACACCTTC
-	TRBJ1-6	TRBV5-4	-	CASSLEGKNSPLHF	TGTGCCAGCAGCTTGGAGGGGAAGAATTCACCCCTCCACTTT
-	TRBJ1-6	TRBV3-1/TRBV3-2	TRBD1	CASSQSTGTGNSPLHF	TGTGCCAGCAGCCAATCCACCGGGACAGGGAATTCACCCCTCCACTTT
-	TRBJ1-1	TRBV5-4	TRBD1	CASSGDRVTEAFF	TGTGCCAGCAGCGGCGACAGGGTGACTGAAGCTTTCTTT
-	TRBJ2-5	TRBV18	TRBD1	CASSPGTGERETQYF	TGTGCCAGCTCACCGGGGACAGGGGAGAGGGAGACCCAGTACTTC
-	TRBJ1-2	TRBV6-5	-	CASSYSLGGVGGYTF	TGTGCCAGCAGTTACTCGTTGGGGGGGGTAGGTGGCTACACCTTC
-	TRBJ1-3	TRBV20-1	-	CSASIRRGNTIYF	TGCAGTGCTAGTATTCGCAGGGGTAACACCATATATTTT
-	TRBJ2-7	TRBV10-1	TRBD1	CASSESWQGDEQYF	TGCGCCAGCAGTGAGTCATGGCAGGGGGACGAGCAGTACTTC
-	TRBJ2-5	TRBV5-1	TRBD2	CASSLRTSGGEVTQYF	TGCGCCAGCAGCTTGAGGACTAGCGGGGGGGAGGTGACCCAGTACTTC
-	TRBJ2-3	TRBV11-3	TRBD2	CASSTGLASTDTQYF	TGTGCCAGCAGTACGGGACTAGCAAGCACAGATACGCAGTATTTT
-	TRBJ2-2	TRBV5-1	-	CASSLTGPNTGELFF	TGCGCCAGCTCCCTTACAGGGCCGAACACCGGGGAGCTGTTTTTT
-	TRBJ2-7	TRBV6-5	TRBD2	CASLRGGFNEQYF	TGTGCCAGCCTCCGCGGGGGGTTCAACGAGCAGTACTTC
-	TRBJ2-5	TRBV28	TRBD2	CASSPASGGETQYF	TGTGCCAGCAGTCCCGCGTCGGGGGGGGAGACCCAGTACTTC
once	TRBJ2-7	TRBV27	TRBD1	CASLRDRSTYEQYF	TGTGCCAGCCTCCGGGACAGGAGCACCTACGAGCAGTACTTC
-	TRBJ1-2	TRBV27	-	CASSSYGGGYTF	TGTGCCAGCAGCTCGTATGGAGGGGGCTACACCTTC
-	TRBJ2-7	TRBV5-4	-	CASSAGLPSSYEQYF	TGTGCCAGCAGCGCGGGACTGCCCAGCTCCTACGAGCAGTACTTC
-	TRBJ1-2	TRBV19	TRBD1	CASRNSAGGILYGYTF	TGTGCCAGTAGAAATTCGGCAGGGGGAATTCTCTATGGCTACACCTTC
-	TRBJ1-6	TRBV19	TRBD1	CASSMTGSNSPLHF	TGTGCCAGTAGTATGACAGGGTCGAATTCACCCCTCCACTTT
-	TRBJ1-6	TRBV5-6	-	CASRFGQPQISPLHF	TGTGCCAGCAGATTTGGACAGCCCCAGATTTCACCCCTCCACTTT
-	TRBJ1-4	TRBV19	TRBD1	CASSILTGDEKLFF	TGTGCCAGTAGTATTCTGACAGGGGATGAAAAACTGTTTTTT
-	TRBJ2-4	TRBV5-5	-	CASSPNDRFKNIQYF	TGTGCCAGCAGCCCAAATGACAGGTTCAAAAACATTCAGTACTTC
-	TRBJ2-7	TRBV3-1/TRBV3-2	-	CASSQVAVGARSSYEQYF	TGTGCCAGCAGCCAAGTGGCCGTGGGGGCCCGAAGCTCCTACGAGCAGTACTTC
-	TRBJ2-1	TRBV3-1/TRBV3-2	TRBD2	CASSHLTSGGSNEQFF	TGTGCCAGCAGCCACCTAACTAGCGGGGGGAGCAATGAGCAGTTCTTC
-	TRBJ1-1	TRBV9	TRBD1	CASSVDVTGEAFF	TGTGCCAGCAGCGTAGATGTGACAGGGGAAGCTTTCTTT
-	TRBJ2-2	TRBV4-1	TRBD2	CASSQAGGGELFF	TGCGCCAGCAGCCAAGCGGGGGGCGGGGAGCTGTTTTTT
few	TRBJ1-3	TRBV7-9	-	CASSLWSGGGELGNTIYF	TGTGCCAGCAGCTTATGGTCCGGCGGCGGAGAATTGGGAAACACCATATATTTT
-	TRBJ2-6	TRBV4-2	-	CASSWDFSGANVLTF	TGTGCCAGCAGCTGGGACTTCTCTGGGGCCAACGTCCTGACTTTC
few	TRBJ1-2	TRBV7-8	TRBD1	CASSAGTGERGYTF	TGTGCCAGCAGTGCTGGGACAGGGGAGAGGGGCTACACCTTC
-	TRBJ1-5	TRBV6-5	TRBD1	CASRGTGGQPQHF	TGTGCCAGCAGGGGGACAGGGGGACAGCCCCAGCATTTT
-	TRBJ2-3	TRBV3-1/TRBV3-2	TRBD2	CASSQDGSGTTGTQYF	TGTGCCAGCAGCCAAGATGGGTCCGGGACTACAGGTACGCAGTATTTT
once	TRBJ2-7	TRBV19	-	CASSGGPGQSYEQYF	TGTGCCAGCAGTGGGGGACCCGGACAGAGCTACGAGCAGTACTTC
-	TRBJ2-5	TRBV6-5	TRBD2	CASSYEGLVGLETQYF	TGTGCCAGCAGTTACGAGGGACTAGTTGGATTAGAGACCCAGTACTTC
-	TRBJ2-7	TRBV29-1	TRBD1	CSVPTDGRGNEQYF	TGCAGCGTCCCCACCGACGGCAGGGGGAACGAGCAGTACTTC
-	TRBJ2-1	TRBV7-2	-	CASSLNGGTYNEQFF	TGTGCCAGCAGCTTAAACGGGGGAACCTACAATGAGCAGTTCTTC
-	TRBJ2-5	TRBV9	-	CASSVGAQETQYF	TGTGCCAGCAGCGTAGGGGCCCAAGAGACCCAGTACTTC
-	TRBJ2-1	TRBV5-1	-	CASSAETNPKAYNEQFF	TGCGCCAGCAGCGCTGAGACAAACCCTAAAGCCTACAATGAGCAGTTCTTC
-	TRBJ2-1	TRBV18	TRBD2	CASSPQISGGAYNEQFF	TGTGCCAGCTCACCGCAGATTAGCGGGGGGGCTTACAATGAGCAGTTCTTC
-	TRBJ1-2	TRBV29-1	TRBD1	CSVEVTGAGGYTF	TGCAGCGTTGAAGTTACAGGGGCTGGTGGCTACACCTTC
-	TRBJ1-4	TRBV25-1	-	CASAGTPLEKLFF	TGTGCCAGCGCCGGGACTCCTTTAGAAAAACTGTTTTTT
-	TRBJ1-1	TRBV5-1	-	CASSLGALGGYTEAFF	TGCGCCAGCAGCTTGGGGGCCCTAGGAGGGTACACTGAAGCTTTCTTT
-	TRBJ1-3	TRBV19	TRBD1	CASSTGQGGGNTIYF	TGTGCCAGTAGCACGGGACAGGGAGGTGGAAACACCATATATTTT
-	TRBJ2-3	TRBV5-1	TRBD2	CASSASGGARGTDTQYF	TGCGCCAGCAGCGCTAGCGGGGGGGCCAGGGGCACAGATACGCAGTATTTT
-	TRBJ2-3	TRBV11-3	TRBD1	CASSYARTGSTDTQYF	TGTGCCAGCAGCTACGCCCGGACAGGGAGCACAGATACGCAGTATTTT
-	TRBJ1-6	TRBV4-2	TRBD1	CASSQDLQGRSSYNSPLHF	TGTGCCAGCAGCCAAGATCTACAGGGGAGGTCTTCCTATAATTCACCCCTCCACTTT
-	TRBJ2-7	TRBV2	-	CASSERTHGSSYEQYF	TGTGCCAGCAGTGAAAGGACCCATGGGAGCTCCTACGAGCAGTACTTC
-	TRBJ1-2	TRBV21-1	-	CASSKALTALDGYTF	TGTGCCAGCAGCAAAGCCCTTACAGCTTTAGATGGCTACACCTTC